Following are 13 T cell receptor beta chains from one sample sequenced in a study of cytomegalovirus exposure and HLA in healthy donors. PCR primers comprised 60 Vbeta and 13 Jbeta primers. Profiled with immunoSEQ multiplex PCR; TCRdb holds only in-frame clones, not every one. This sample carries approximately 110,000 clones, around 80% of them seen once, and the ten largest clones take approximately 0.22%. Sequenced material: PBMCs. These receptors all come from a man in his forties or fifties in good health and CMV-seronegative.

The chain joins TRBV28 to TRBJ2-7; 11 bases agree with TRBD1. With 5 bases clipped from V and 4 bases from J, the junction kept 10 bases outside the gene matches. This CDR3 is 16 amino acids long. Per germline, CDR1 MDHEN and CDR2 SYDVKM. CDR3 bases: TGTGCCAGCAGTCCCCCGCCGGGACAGGGGGTTTACGAGCAGTACTTC. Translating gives CASSPPPGQGVYEQYF.

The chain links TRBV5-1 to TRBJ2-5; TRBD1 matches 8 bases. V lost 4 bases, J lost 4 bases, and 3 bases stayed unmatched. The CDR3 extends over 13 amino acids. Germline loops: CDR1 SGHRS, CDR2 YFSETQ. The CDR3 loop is CASSAGGLETQYF. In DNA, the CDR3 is TGCGCCAGCAGCGCAGGGGGCCTAGAGACCCAGTACTTC. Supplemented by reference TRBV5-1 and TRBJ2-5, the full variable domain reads KAGVTQTPRYLIKTRGQQVTLSCSPISGHRSVSWYQQTPGQGLQFLFEYFSETQRNKGNFPGRFSGRQFSNSRSEMNVSTLELGDSALYLCASSAGGLETQYFGPGTRLLVL.

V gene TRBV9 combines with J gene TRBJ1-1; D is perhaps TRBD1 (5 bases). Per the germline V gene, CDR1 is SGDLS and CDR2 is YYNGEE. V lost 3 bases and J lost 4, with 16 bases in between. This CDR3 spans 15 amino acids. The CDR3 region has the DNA TGTGCCAGCAGCGCTGGGACGGGGGGGAGCACTGAAGCTTTCTTT. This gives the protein CASSAGTGGSTEAFF.

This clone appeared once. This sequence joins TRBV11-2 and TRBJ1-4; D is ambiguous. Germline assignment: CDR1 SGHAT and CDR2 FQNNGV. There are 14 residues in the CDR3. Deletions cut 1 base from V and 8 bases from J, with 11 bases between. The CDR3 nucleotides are TGTGCCAGCAGCTTAGTCGGGTCACGCGAAAAACTGTTTTTT. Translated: CASSLVGSREKLFF.

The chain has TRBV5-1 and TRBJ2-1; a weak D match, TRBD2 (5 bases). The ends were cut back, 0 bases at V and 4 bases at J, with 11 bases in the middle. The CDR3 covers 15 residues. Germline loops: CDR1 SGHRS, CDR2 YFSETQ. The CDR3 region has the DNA TGCGCCAGCAGCTTGGGGACTTCACCATACAATGAGCAGTTCTTC. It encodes CASSLGTSPYNEQFF. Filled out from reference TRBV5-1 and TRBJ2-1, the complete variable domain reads KAGVTQTPRYLIKTRGQQVTLSCSPISGHRSVSWYQQTPGQGLQFLFEYFSETQRNKGNFPGRFSGRQFSNSRSEMNVSTLELGDSALYLCASSLGTSPYNEQFFGPGTRLTVL.

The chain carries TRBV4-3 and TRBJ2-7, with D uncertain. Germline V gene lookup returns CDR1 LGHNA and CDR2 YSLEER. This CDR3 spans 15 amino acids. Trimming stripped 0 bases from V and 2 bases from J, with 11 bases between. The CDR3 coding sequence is TGCGCCAGCAGCCAAGAGGCAGCGATGACCTACGAGCAGTACTTC. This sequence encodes CASSQEAAMTYEQYF.

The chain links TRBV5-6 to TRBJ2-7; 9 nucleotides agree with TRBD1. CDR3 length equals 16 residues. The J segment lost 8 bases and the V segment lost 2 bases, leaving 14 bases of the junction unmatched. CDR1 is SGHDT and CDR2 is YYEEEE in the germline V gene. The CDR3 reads CASSFWTGTGRNQQYF. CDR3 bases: TGTGCCAGCAGCTTCTGGACCGGGACAGGGAGAAATCAGCAGTACTTC.

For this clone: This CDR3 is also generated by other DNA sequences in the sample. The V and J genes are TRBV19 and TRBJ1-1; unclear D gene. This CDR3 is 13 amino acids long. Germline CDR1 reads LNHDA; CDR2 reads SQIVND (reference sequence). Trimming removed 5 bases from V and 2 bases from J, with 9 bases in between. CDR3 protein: CASSSTVNTEAFF. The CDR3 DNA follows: TGTGCCAGTAGTTCCACAGTTAACACTGAAGCTTTCTTT.

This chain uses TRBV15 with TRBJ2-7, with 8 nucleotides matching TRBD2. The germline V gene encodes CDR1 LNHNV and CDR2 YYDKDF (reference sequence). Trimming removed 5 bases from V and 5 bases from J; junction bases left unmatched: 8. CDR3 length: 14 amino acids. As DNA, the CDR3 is TGTGCCACCAGCCCTCGGCGGGGGGTTGACGAGCAGTACTTC. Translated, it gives CATSPRRGVDEQYF.

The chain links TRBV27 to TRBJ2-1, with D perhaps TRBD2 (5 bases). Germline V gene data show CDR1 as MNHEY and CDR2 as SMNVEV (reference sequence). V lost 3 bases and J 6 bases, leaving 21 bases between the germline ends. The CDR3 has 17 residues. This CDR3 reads CASSLRTSLSRGNEQFF. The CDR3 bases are TGTGCCAGCAGTTTGCGGACGTCTCTAAGTCGGGGCAATGAGCAGTTCTTC.

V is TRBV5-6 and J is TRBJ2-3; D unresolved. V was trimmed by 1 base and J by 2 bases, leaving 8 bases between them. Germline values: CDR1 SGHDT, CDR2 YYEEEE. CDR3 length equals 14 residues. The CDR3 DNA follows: TGTGCCAGCAGCTTGCACCAGAACACAGATACGCAGTATTTT. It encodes CASSLHQNTDTQYF.

CDR3 DNA sequence: TGTGCCACCATACGACCCAGGACAGGCGGTACTGAAGCTTTCTTT. This encodes CATIRPRTGGTEAFF. The V call is TRBV6-1, the J call TRBJ1-1, with 7 bases lining up with TRBD1. The germline CDR1 and CDR2 sequences are MNHNS and SASEGT. Trimming took 10 bases from V and 5 from J; bases not matched to a gene: 16. The CDR3 is 15 amino acids.

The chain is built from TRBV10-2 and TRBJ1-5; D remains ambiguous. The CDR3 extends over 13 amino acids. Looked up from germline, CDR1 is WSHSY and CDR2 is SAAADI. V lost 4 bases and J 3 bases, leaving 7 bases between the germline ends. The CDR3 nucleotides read TGCGCCAGCAGTGTGAGTTTCAATCAGCCCCAGCATTTT. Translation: CASSVSFNQPQHF.